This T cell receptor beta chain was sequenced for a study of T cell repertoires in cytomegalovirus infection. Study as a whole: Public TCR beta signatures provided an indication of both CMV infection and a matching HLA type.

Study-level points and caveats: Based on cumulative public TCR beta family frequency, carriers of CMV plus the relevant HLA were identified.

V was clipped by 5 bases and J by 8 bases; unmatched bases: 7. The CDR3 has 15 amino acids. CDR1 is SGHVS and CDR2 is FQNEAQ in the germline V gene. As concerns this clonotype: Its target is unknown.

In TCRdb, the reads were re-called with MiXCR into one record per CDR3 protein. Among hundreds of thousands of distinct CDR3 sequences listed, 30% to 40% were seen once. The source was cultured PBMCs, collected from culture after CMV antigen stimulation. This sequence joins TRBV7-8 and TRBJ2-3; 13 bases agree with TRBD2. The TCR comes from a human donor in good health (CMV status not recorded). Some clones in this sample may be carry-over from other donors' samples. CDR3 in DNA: TGTGCCAGCAGCCCAGGGACTAGCGGGAAGGTTACGCAGTATTTT. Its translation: CASSPGTSGKVTQYF.